This T cell receptor beta chain appears in the sequencing data of a study of cytomegalovirus exposure and HLA in healthy donors (dated by TCRdb to the late 2010s). Notes on the research overall: According to an earlier analysis of 550 to 750 of the donors, roughly 180 million T cells yielded approximately 120 million unique TCR beta sequences and 276 Gb of sequence data. Besides the first cohort of more than 650 subjects, a separate validation cohort made up of roughly 120 different subjects was used. The study combined high-throughput TCR immunosequencing, statistical association of individual TCRs with disease status, and machine learning to predict cytomegalovirus infection status. Using immunosequencing, the study profiled T cell repertoires from 550 to 750 subjects and related those repertoires to cytomegalovirus serostatus. Donor age, sex, ethnicity and CMV serostatus were compiled together with the repertoire data. Of the roughly 390 genotyped donors, approximately 81% were placed in the genetic ancestry cluster associated with self-reported Caucasian donors. Approximately 310 gigabases of sequencing data and approximately 85 million unique TCR sequences were included in an early release covering roughly 600 HLA-typed donors. Both class I and class II loci were covered by HLA typing, at four-digit resolution. An earlier analysis of around 640 of the donors used high-throughput TCR beta sequencing to judge whether each TCR beta V gene segment behaved as functional or pseudogenic. In a later genetic analysis, genome-wide SNP genotypes for about 55% of the roughly 700 donors were used, and that subset was treated as a discovery cohort. A later analysis re-analyzed previously published TCR beta repertoires from 650 to 800 donors and added high-resolution HLA genotyping to study TCR occurrence patterns. All discovery cohort repertoires had been generated using a single sequencing platform. The later analysis used no new phenotypic data to find candidate immune exposures, relying instead on TCR beta sequences and their occurrence across donors. The aim of the study was to test whether cataloging public T cell receptors could identify signatures of past pathogen exposure. A few DR-DQ haplotypes were treated as single units for association and clustering because of strong linkage in the cohort. The number of typed donors differed by locus: roughly 620-630 for A, B, C, DRB1 and DQB1; 500 to 550 for DQA1; approximately 610 for DPA1; and roughly 450 for DPB1. Among 398 genotyped donors of the cohort, an average of around 220,000 unique TCR beta nucleotide sequences was sequenced per donor, of which approximately 19% were non-productive.

The cohort was made up of 500 to 850 healthy bone marrow donors. At the time of sampling, every cohort member was nominally healthy, though immune exposures that went unrecorded were likely present. The donor was CMV seronegative and was included in the group of a few hundred seronegative cohort members. Each donor provided a peripheral blood sample, and peripheral blood mononuclear cells were used for TCR beta sequencing. Genomic DNA was extracted from the blood cell samples with the Qiagen DNeasy Blood Extraction Kit. The CDR3 sequence holds 16 residues, the cysteine and phenylalanine included. Only the CDR3 portion is preserved as DNA: 48 bases, with reading frame beginning at the first base. CDR1 WNHNN and CDR2 SYGVQD are derived from the germline V gene (reference sequence). The germline ends are 15 bases apart after V is trimmed by 4 bases and J by 1 base. Library prep was done by the immunoSEQ multiplex PCR assay. For the multiplex PCR, a mixture combining 60 forward primers for TCR Vbeta segments and 13 reverse primers for TCR Jbeta segments was used. The CDR3 region of rearranged TCR beta genes was amplified from genomic DNA with a multiplex PCR assay. On the Illumina HiSeq System, the amplified TCR beta libraries were sequenced as 87-base-pair reads. Processing in the source paper ran as follows. In a later analysis, some 80 million unique TCR beta chains were counted across the approximately 640 repertoires, and approximately 9.9 million of these chains were shared by at least two donors. To remove PCR and sequencing errors, raw reads were error-corrected and collapsed into unique sequences using a nearest-neighbor algorithm that merged closely related sequences. To assign V, D and J gene segments, CDR3 sequences were aligned to IMGT reference sequences. For a sequence to be retained, at least a six-nucleotide match to both a V gene segment and a J gene segment was required. Rearrangements were called productive when the CDR3 lacked stop codons and stayed in frame with V and J; all others were non-productive. CDR3 was defined according to IMGT convention as the region running from the second conserved V-encoded cysteine to the conserved J-encoded phenylalanine. In an earlier analysis of more than 550 of the donors, sequences lacking an unambiguous match to a single V gene segment were excluded. An earlier analysis of 450 to 650 of the donors called V segments functional above 56.7% productive rearrangements and segregating when the between-donor standard deviation exceeded 5%. To diagnose cytomegalovirus status from the catalog of TCR beta chain sequences, a statistical classification framework was built. V and J gene assignment, in a later analysis, came from comparing TCR nucleotide sequences with IMGT/GENE-DB human TR gene sequences. Using the TCRdist pipeline, a later analysis assigned CDR3 sequences along with most-parsimonious VDJ recombination scenarios. In a later analysis, every TCR beta chain was defined by the combination of its CDR3 amino acid sequence and its V-gene family, and reads without a unique V-gene family were dropped. A later analysis removed nearly 600 highly shared, low-generation-probability nucleotide sequences to deal with suspected cross-contamination and a sequencing artifact. In a later analysis, a clonal expansion index was calculated for each public chain from normalized within-repertoire ranks of inferred template counts. A later analysis computed generation probabilities with a VDJ recombination model fitted to out-of-frame rearrangements, and checked the results against IGoR. A later analysis scored TCR-TCR, TCR-HLA and TCR-CMV co-occurrence with hypergeometric tests, applying a repertoire-size bias correction to TCR pairs. A later analysis estimated false discovery rates by permuting HLA or CMV assignments 20 times. In a later analysis, co-occurring TCRs were grouped using DBSCAN, with TCRdist sequence similarity added in when clustering inside HLA-allele-positive subsets. Co-occurrence clustering excluded repertoires with fewer than 30,000 or more than 120,000 public chains, plus five with anomalous nucleotide sharing. TCRdb provides this immuneACCESS table in a form limited to in-frame rearrangements. Some clones are lacking; in checked studies, under half of them reflect an unresolved V gene, and why the rest are absent is not known. Clone size and V and J calls were adopted from that table, with D and trimming inferred from the DNA. The sample includes 200,000 to 250,000 clones, with around 73% observed a single time. Around 4% of the sample belongs to the ten largest clones.

Broader findings and caveats from the paper: The cohort was sequenced for TCR beta chains only, and without alpha or paired-chain data the features that could be detected were limited. A few of the identified cytomegalovirus-associated TCR beta chains were confirmed in vitro to be specific for cytomegalovirus antigens. The presence/absence analyses assumed that sequencing depth was roughly uniform across donors, and that assumption may not be true. An earlier analysis of approximately 530 of the donors showed that most TCR beta V segments appeared in productive rearrangements either about 87% or about 30% of the time, which broadly matched IMGT annotations. Assigning TCR associations to individual alleles was difficult when HLA alleles, especially DR and DQ, strongly co-occurred. In a later genetic analysis, fewer N-insertions in productive TCRs were reported among donors in an Asian-associated ancestry cluster than the 666-donor mean. According to a later analysis, most CMV-associated TCR beta chains appeared to be HLA-restricted, and the HLA associations seemed to be driven largely by CMV exposure. The classifier was reported to diagnose cytomegalovirus status with high specificity and sensitivity in both the original cohort and the validation cohort. Most TCR sequences were observed very rarely across donors, whereas some public TCRs were present in many individuals. A later analysis found that HLA-associated TCR beta chains were more clonally expanded and had lower generation probabilities than equally common non-associated chains. According to the authors, the approach could potentially be generalized to other disease states and immunological phenotypes. In the study, around 150 TCR beta chains were listed as associated with cytomegalovirus. According to a later analysis, parvovirus B19, influenza, CMV and Epstein-Barr virus appeared linked to several top co-occurrence clusters. Approximately 18 rarely observed V segments, including chromosome 9 orphons, were excluded from the earlier analysis of some 590 of the donors because counts were too low. A group of highly shared sequence variants was considered likely to be a technical artifact of the sequencing pipeline. Because the 87-base-pair reads could not distinguish some IMGT-functional V segments, including TRBV6-2 and TRBV6-3, those segments were excluded. A further reported finding was that TCR beta sequences accurately predicted the HLA-A and HLA-B alleles for most subjects in the first cohort. Correlated functional status among segregating V segments might reflect linkage disequilibrium, but an unknown experimental factor could not be ruled out. Because HLA typing was unavailable for some donors at each locus, only the typed subset was used in association tests. V-gene and J-gene trimming of TCR beta chains was associated with a missense DCLRE1C variant in a later genetic analysis, and the association was replicated in an independent cohort. A later analysis associated 15,000 to 20,000 TCR beta sequences with specific HLA alleles at a false discovery rate of 0.05. CMV serostatus was the only immune exposure information available for the cohort. In a later analysis, the rate of TCR association differed among HLA loci, with DRB1 alleles having the most associated TCRs and HLA-C alleles having the fewest.

As regards this clone: This clone's antigen is unknown. It has no much larger one-base neighbor in the sample; base qualities were not kept.

This TCR derives from a male donor in good health and CMV-seronegative. Sequencing was performed on PBMCs. In this chain, TRBV10-1 is recombined with TRBJ2-3, with a weak D call of TRBD2 (5 bases match). Read as DNA, the sequence is TGCGCCAGCAGTGGGATCGGGATGGCCGGCACAGATACGCAGTATTTT. Its protein product is CASSGIGMAGTDTQYF.